This TCR beta chain was sequenced in a study of cytomegalovirus exposure and HLA in healthy donors. The PCR was carried out with 60 Vbeta primers and 13 Jbeta primers. TCRdb's table, derived via immunoSEQ multiplex PCR, lists solely in-frame clones and lacks some. The sample has about 41,000 clones; the top ten hold 6.2%. CDR1 and CDR2 (germline): LNHDA, SQIVND (reference sequence). The length of the CDR3 is 14 residues. Trimming took off 7 bases at V and 0 bases at J, with 10 bases between the two ends. The V gene is TRBV19, the J gene TRBJ1-3; D is unresolved. The source material was PBMCs. The clonotype comes from a man younger than 40 in good health and CMV-seronegative. The CDR3 is CASTYGDSGNTIYF. CDR3 DNA sequence: TGTGCCAGTACTTACGGGGACTCTGGAAACACCATATATTTT.